The clone carrying this T cell receptor (beta chain) was observed a single time. Its antigen is undetermined. This entry is derived from a study of identical twins. General study points: It was out-of-frame TCR alpha sharing in monozygotic twins that models underestimated. Donors were not followed over many years; analysis was cross-sectional.

Addition of a universal primer site occurred through template switching, and cDNA carried unique molecular identifiers. Using its own MiXCR run on the 5' RACE reads, TCRdb lists one record per CDR3 protein. The data contain roughly 1.6 million distinct CDR3 sequences, about 30% of them singletons. Material for sequencing was cord blood. This receptor was obtained from a newborn girl in good health.

The CDR3 DNA reads as TGCGCCAGCAGCTCCTCGGGGGGCACGGACGAGCAGTACTTC. Translating it yields CASSSSGGTDEQYF. J is TRBJ2-5 and V is TRBV5-1; TRBD2 is a possible D gene (7 bases). The J call may be faulty, since TRBJ2-7 better matches the DNA end. CDR3 length: 14 residues. Germline assignment: CDR1 SGHRS and CDR2 YFSETQ.